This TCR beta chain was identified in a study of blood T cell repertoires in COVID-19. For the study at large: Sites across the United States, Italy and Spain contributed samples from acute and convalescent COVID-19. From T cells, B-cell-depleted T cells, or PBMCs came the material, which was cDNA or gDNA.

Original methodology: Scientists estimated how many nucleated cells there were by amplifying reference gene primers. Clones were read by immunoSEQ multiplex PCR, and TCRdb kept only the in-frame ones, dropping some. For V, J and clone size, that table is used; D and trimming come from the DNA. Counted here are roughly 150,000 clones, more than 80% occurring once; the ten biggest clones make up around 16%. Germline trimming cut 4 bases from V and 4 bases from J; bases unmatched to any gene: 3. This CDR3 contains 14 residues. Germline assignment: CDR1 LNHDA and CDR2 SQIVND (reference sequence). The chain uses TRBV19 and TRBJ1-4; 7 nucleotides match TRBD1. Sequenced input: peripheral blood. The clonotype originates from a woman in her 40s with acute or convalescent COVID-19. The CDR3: CASSTGQINEKLFF. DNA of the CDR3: TGTGCCAGTAGTACGGGACAGATTAATGAAAAACTGTTTTTT.